This T cell receptor (beta chain) was captured by sequencing in a study of T cell changes during pregnancy in multiple sclerosis. Germline CDR1 MGHRA, CDR2 YSYEKL. Trimming shortened V by 0 bases and J by 0 bases, and 17 bases separated the two germline ends. This CDR3 spans 18 amino acids. Produced via immunoSEQ multiplex PCR; TCRdb's table is partial and in-frame only. Altogether roughly 40,000 clones are present, 75% to 95% being singletons, with the ten largest covering roughly 2%. This TCR was sampled from a female donor in good health, enrolled as a control in a pregnancy study. This sample comprised CD4+ T cells from peripheral blood mononuclear cells, obtained after pregnancy. V and J are TRBV4-1 and TRBJ1-1; D call uncertain. In DNA, the CDR3 is TGCGCCAGCAGCCAAGAGACGGCCAGAGGGAAATTGAACACTGAAGCTTTCTTT. Translation: CASSQETARGKLNTEAFF.